Following are 2 T cell receptor beta chains from one sample sequenced in a study of T-cell memory formation after mild COVID-19. TCRdb re-called the 5' RACE reads with MiXCR, one entry per CDR3 protein. Of 400,000 or so distinct CDR3 sequences in the sample, 15% to 20% were seen once. The source material was PBMCs or a T cell subset sorted from them (not recorded which). These receptors all come from an adult woman who had mild COVID-19 (a few samples of this study predate the infection). Cell type and time point are not known.

The chain uses TRBV12-3 or TRBV12-4 and TRBJ1-1, with TRBD1 identical over 7 bases. The CDR3 has 15 residues. V shed 4 bases, J shed 1 base, and the junction held 6 bases outside the gene matches. CDR3 DNA sequence: TGTGCCAGCAGTTCCTACAGGGGTAGGAACACTGAAGCTTTCTTT. It encodes CASSSYRGRNTEAFF.

This chain joins TRBV6-6 and TRBJ2-3; D is undetermined. The V end was cut by 8 bases, the J end by 0 bases, with 15 bases between. The CDR3 runs 15 residues. The germline CDR1 and CDR2 sequences are MNHNY and SVGAGI (reference sequence). The CDR3 DNA reads TGTGCCAGCCGGGTTGGTTTCTCTAGCACAGATACGCAGTATTTT. Its translation: CASRVGFSSTDTQYF.